The 2 T cell receptor beta chains below all came from one sample that was sequenced in a study of T-cell memory formation after mild COVID-19 (TCRdb year 2021). Library generation was performed with 5' RACE. The sequencing machine was an Illumina NovaSeq 6000. The public reads were reanalyzed by TCRdb: fastp trimming at Q25, MiXCR alignment, in-frame beta chains only. Every entry covers one CDR3 protein and lists the most common genes and DNA from its rows. Present in this sample are about 290,000 distinct CDR3 sequences, over 15% of which were seen just once. The leading ten clones occupy 20% to 25% of the sample. The sequenced material came from PBMCs or a T cell subset sorted from them (not recorded which). The receptors here all came from a young man who had mild COVID-19 (a few samples of this study predate the infection). The sample titles of this study are shuffled in the database, so cell type and time point are left out; the donor was told from shared clones.

This clonotype has only a few counts. This chain connects TRBV5-1 to TRBJ1-1, with TRBD1 as a possible D gene (6 bases). V was clipped by 7 bases and J by 6 bases, with 22 bases between them. The CDR3 sequence is 15 residues long. CDR1 and CDR2 from the germline V gene are SGHRS and YFSETQ. The CDR3 here is CASSRDTHMVPEAFF. In DNA form, the CDR3 reads TGCGCCAGCTCGCGGGACACGCACATGGTACCTGAAGCTTTCTTT.

The V and J genes are TRBV5-1 and TRBJ2-5, with 12 bases that match TRBD2. Germline trimming cut 5 bases from V and 5 bases from J; bases unmatched to any gene: 4. Germline loops: CDR1 SGHRS, CDR2 YFSETQ. This CDR3 is built from 14 residues. The CDR3 protein is CASSYTSGGETQYF. The CDR3 bases are TGCGCCAGCAGTTATACTAGCGGGGGGGAGACCCAGTACTTC.